This entry concerns a single TCR beta chain. A far larger clone lies a single base away; this is likely a read error. This entry comes from a study of regulatory T cells in long-lasting Graves disease. The time point here: newly diagnosed GD, antithyroid drugs for less than 3 months. TCR sequences were obtained from RNA taken from PBMCs. EDTA tubes received roughly 8.6 milliliters of drawn peripheral blood. The authors built TCR beta libraries using iRepertoire HTBI primers and Arm-PCR of CDR3 regions. From the multiplex PCR reads, TCRdb called clonotypes with MiXCR, one entry per CDR3 protein. There are hundreds of thousands of distinct CDR3 sequences in the sample; approximately 13% occur only once, and roughly a tenth lies in the top ten. This CDR3 comprises 13 residues. Germline V gives CDR1 MNHEY, CDR2 SMNVEV (reference sequence). V was trimmed by 6 bases and J by 2 bases, leaving 11 bases between them.

The sample was also reused in another study, on T cells in Graves' hyperthyroidism and ophthalmopathy. Turning to that study: Carried out on the TCR CDR3, a first-round RT-PCR used the HTBI primer set. The authors' 13 V-J model separated ophthalmopathy from stable hyperthyroidism. The model predicted ophthalmopathy a median around 6.5 months before onset.

The TCR was taken from a man aged 25-45 years with Graves disease. Sequencing was performed on peripheral blood mononuclear cells (PBMCs), taken at new diagnosis, from a patient treated with antithyroid drugs. This sequence joins TRBV27 and TRBJ2-7; either TRBD1 or TRBD2 may fit D (5 bases each). The CDR3 DNA follows: TGTGCCAGCAGCCTCCTGGGGGCCTACGAGCAGTACTTC. As protein: CASSLLGAYEQYF.